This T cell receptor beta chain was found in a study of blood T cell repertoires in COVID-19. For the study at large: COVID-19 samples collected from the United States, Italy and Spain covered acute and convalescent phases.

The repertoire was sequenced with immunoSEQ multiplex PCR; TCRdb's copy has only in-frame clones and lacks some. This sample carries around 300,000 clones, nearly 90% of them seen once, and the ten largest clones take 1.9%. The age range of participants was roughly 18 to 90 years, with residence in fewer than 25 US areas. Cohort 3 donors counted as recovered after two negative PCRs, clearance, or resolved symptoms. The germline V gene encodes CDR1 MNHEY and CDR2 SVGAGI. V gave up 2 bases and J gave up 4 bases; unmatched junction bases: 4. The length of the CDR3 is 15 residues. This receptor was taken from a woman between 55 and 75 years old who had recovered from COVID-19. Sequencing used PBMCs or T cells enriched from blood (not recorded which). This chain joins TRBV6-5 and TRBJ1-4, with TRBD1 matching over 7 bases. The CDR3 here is CASSYRDRRNEKLFF. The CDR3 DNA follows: TGTGCCAGCAGTTACCGGGACAGACGTAATGAAAAACTGTTTTTT.